The clone carrying this T cell receptor (beta chain) was picked up a small number of times. TCRdb independently ran MiXCR on the 5' RACE reads; one entry per CDR3 protein. Among more than 20,000 distinct CDR3 sequences listed, about 3.8% were seen once. The record originates from a study of early T cells in non-severe SARS-CoV-2 infection. Study overall: RNA in bulk from unsorted whole blood was sequenced, and chains were unpaired.

The CDR3 contains 15 residues. Germline assignment: CDR1 SGHVS and CDR2 FQNEAQ. The V segment lost 1 base and the J segment 0 bases; nucleotides outside the gene matches: 2. The sequence was collected from an adult who was a healthcare worker with PCR-confirmed SARS-CoV-2 infection or an uninfected control (not recorded which). This chain connects TRBV7-8 to TRBJ1-1; 7 nucleotides align to TRBD1. Source material: whole blood. CDR3 amino acids: CASSLVGQLNTEAFF. The CDR3 DNA follows: TGTGCCAGCAGCTTAGTGGGACAGTTGAACACTGAAGCTTTCTTT.